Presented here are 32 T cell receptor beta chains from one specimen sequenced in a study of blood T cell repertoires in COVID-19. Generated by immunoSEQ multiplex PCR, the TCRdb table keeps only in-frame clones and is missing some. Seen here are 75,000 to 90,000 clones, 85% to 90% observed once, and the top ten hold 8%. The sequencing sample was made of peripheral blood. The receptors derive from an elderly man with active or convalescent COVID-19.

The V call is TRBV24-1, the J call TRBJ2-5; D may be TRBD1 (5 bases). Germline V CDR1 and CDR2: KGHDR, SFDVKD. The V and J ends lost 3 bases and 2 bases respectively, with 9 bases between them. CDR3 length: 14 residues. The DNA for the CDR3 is TGTGCCACCAGTGATCTTAGGGGACAAGAGACCCAGTACTTC. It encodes CATSDLRGQETQYF.

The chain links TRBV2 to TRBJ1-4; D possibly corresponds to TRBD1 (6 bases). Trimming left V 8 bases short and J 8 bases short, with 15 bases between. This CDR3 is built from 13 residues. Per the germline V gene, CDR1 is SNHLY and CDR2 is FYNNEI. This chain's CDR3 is CASRTGSEEKLFF. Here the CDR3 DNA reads TGTGCCAGCCGAACAGGGTCGGAGGAAAAACTGTTTTTT.

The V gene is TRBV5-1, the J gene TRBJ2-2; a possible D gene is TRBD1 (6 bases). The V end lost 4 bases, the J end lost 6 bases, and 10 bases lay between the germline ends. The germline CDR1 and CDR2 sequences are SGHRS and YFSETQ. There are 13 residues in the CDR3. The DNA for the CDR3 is TGCGCCAGCAGCAACGAGGGGGCCGGGGAGCTGTTTTTT. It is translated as CASSNEGAGELFF. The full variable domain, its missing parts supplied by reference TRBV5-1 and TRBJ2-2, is KAGVTQTPRYLIKTRGQQVTLSCSPISGHRSVSWYQQTPGQGLQFLFEYFSETQRNKGNFPGRFSGRQFSNSRSEMNVSTLELGDSALYLCASSNEGAGELFFGEGSRLTVL.

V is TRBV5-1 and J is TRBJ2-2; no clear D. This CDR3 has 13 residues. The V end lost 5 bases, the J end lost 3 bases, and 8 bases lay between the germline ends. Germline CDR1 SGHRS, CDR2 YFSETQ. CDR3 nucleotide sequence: TGCGCCAGCAGAACAGTCGACACCGGGGAGCTGTTTTTT. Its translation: CASRTVDTGELFF.

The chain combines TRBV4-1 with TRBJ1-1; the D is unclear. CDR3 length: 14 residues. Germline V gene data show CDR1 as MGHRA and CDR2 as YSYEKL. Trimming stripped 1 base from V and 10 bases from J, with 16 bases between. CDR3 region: CASSQGSLRLGAFF. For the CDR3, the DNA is TGCGCCAGCAGCCAAGGAAGTCTCCGACTAGGAGCTTTCTTT.

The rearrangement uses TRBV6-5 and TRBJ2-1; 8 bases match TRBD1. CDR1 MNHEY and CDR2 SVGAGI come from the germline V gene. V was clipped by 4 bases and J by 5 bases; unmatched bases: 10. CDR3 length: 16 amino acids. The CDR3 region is CASSSGGRGRNNEQFF. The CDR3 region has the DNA TGTGCCAGCAGTTCCGGGGGCAGGGGGCGGAACAATGAGCAGTTCTTC.

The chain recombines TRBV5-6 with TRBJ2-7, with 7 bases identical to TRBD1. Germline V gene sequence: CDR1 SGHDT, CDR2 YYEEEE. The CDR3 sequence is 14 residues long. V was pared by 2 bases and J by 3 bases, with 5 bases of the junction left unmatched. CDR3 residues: CASSFWGQHYEQYV. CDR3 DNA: TGTGCCAGCAGCTTCTGGGGACAGCACTACGAGCAGTACGTC.

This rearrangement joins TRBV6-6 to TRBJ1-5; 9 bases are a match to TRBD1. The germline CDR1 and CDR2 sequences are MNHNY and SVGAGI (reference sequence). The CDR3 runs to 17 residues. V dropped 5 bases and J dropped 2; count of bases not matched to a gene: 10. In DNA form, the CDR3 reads TGTGCCAGCAGTCCACGTAACAGGGGGCAGGGCAATCAGCCCCAGCATTTT. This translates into CASSPRNRGQGNQPQHF.

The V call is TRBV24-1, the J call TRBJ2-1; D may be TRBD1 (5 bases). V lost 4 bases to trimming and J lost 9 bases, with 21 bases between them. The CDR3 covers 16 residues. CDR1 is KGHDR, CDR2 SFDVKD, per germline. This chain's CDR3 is CATSDTLGQGPGEQFF. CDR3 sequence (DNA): TGTGCCACCAGTGACACCTTAGGGCAGGGCCCGGGTGAGCAGTTCTTC.

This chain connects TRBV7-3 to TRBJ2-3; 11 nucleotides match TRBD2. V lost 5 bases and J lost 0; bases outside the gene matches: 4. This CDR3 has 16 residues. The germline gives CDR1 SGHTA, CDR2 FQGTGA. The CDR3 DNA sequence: TGTGCCAGCAGCAGACTAGCGGGAACTAGCACAGATACGCAGTATTTT. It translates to CASSRLAGTSTDTQYF.

This CDR3 reads CASSLATGGSGYTF. As DNA, the CDR3 is TGCGCCAGCAGCTTAGCGACAGGGGGTTCTGGCTACACCTTC. The V and J genes are TRBV5-1 and TRBJ1-2, with TRBD1 identical over 9 bases. The CDR3 has 14 amino acids. V trimming: 2 bases; J trimming: 7 bases; junction bases outside the gene matches: 6. Germline V gene sequence: CDR1 SGHRS, CDR2 YFSETQ.

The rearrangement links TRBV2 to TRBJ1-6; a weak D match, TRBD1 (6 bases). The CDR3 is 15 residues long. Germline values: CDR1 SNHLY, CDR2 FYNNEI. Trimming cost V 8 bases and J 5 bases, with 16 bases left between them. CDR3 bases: TGTGCCAGCGGGCGGGGGGCTTGGGATAATTCACCCCTCCACTTT. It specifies CASGRGAWDNSPLHF.

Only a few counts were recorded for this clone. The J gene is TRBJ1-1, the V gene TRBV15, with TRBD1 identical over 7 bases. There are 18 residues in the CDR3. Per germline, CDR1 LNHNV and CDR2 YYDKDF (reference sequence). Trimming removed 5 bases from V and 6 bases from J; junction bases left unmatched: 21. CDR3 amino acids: CATSGDPTTGHNFPEAFF. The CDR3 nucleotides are TGTGCCACCAGCGGCGATCCAACGACAGGGCACAATTTCCCTGAAGCTTTCTTT.

The CDR3 spells CASSERRQPQHF. The CDR3 coding sequence is TGTGCCAGCAGTGAACGGCGGCAGCCCCAGCATTTT. J is TRBJ1-5 and V is TRBV2; D is uncertain. The CDR3 has 12 residues. V was pared by 2 bases and J by 7 bases, with 6 bases between. The germline V gene has CDR1 SNHLY and CDR2 FYNNEI.

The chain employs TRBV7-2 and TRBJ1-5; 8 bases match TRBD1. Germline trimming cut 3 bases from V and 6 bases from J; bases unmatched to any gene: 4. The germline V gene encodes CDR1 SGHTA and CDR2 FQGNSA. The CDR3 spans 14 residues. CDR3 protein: CASSFQGAGQPQHF. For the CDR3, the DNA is TGTGCCAGCAGCTTCCAGGGGGCAGGTCAGCCCCAGCATTTT.

CDR3 bases: TGTGCCAGCAGCTTGGGGACAGGGATGGATTCACCCCTCCACTTT. Its translation: CASSLGTGMDSPLHF. The chain combines TRBV5-8 with TRBJ1-6; TRBD1 agrees at 8 bases. The CDR3 totals 15 residues. Germline V gene sequence: CDR1 SGHTS, CDR2 YDEGEE. V shed 0 bases, J shed 8 bases, and the junction held 4 bases outside the gene matches.

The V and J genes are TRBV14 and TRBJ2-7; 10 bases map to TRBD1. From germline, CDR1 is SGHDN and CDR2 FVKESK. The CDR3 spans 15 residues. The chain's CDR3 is CASTQAGTGVIKQYV. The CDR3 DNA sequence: TGTGCCAGCACCCAAGCCGGGACAGGGGTAATCAAGCAGTACGTC.

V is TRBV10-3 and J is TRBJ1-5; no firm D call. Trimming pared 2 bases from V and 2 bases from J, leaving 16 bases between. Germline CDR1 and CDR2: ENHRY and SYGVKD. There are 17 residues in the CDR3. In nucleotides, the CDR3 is TGTGCCATCAGTGAGGAGTTCCAGGCTGTCCGCAATCAGCCCCAGCATTTT. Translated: CAISEEFQAVRNQPQHF.

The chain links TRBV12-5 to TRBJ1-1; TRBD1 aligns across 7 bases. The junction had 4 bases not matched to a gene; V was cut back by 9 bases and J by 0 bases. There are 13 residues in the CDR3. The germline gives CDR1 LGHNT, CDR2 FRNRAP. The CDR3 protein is CASQDRMNTEAFF. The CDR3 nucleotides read TGTGCTAGCCAGGACAGGATGAACACTGAAGCTTTCTTT.

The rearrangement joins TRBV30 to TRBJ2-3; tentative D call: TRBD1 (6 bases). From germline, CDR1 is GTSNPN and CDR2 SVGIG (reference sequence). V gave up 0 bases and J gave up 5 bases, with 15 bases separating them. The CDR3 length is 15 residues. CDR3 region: CAWSVRAGAGDTQYF. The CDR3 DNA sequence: TGTGCCTGGAGTGTAAGGGCAGGGGCAGGAGATACGCAGTATTTT.

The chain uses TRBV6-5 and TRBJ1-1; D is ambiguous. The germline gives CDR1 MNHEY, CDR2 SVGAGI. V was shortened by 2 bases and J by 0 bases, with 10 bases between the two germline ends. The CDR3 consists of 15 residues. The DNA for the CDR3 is TGTGCCAGCAGTTACAATGGGCAATTGAACACTGAAGCTTTCTTT. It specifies CASSYNGQLNTEAFF.

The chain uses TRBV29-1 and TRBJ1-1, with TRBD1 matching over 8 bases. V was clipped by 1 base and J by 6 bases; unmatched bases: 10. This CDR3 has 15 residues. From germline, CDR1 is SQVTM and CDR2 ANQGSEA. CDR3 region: CSVEASGQGRPEAFF. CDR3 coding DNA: TGCAGCGTTGAAGCATCTGGACAGGGCCGACCTGAAGCTTTCTTT.

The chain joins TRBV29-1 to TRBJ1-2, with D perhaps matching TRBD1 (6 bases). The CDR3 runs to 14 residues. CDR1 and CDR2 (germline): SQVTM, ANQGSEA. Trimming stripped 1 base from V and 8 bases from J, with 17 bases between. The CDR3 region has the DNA TGCAGCGTTGAAGTCGGGGGGCGAGTAGGCGGCTACACCTTC. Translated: CSVEVGGRVGGYTF.

CDR3 region: CASSQGRNFGTQYF. DNA of the CDR3: TGTGCCAGCAGCCAAGGCAGAAATTTTGGGACCCAGTACTTC. The V and J genes are TRBV3-1 (or the pseudogene TRBV3-2) and TRBJ2-5; no clear D. Per germline, CDR1 LGHDT and CDR2 YNNKEL (reference sequence). The CDR3 runs 14 residues. V was trimmed by 1 base and J by 7 bases, leaving 13 bases between them.

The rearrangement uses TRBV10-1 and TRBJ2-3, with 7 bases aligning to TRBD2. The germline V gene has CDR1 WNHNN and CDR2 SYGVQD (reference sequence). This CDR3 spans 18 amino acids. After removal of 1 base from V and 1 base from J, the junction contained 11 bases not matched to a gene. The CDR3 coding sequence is TGCGCCAGCAGTGAGTGGCGGGAGTGGGGTAGTGGCACAGATACGCAGTATTTT. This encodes CASSEWREWGSGTDTQYF.

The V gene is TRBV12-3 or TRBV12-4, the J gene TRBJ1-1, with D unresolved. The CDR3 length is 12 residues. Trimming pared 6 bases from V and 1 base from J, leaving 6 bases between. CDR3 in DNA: TGTGCCAGCAGGTACTGGAACACTGAAGCTTTCTTT. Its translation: CASRYWNTEAFF.

CDR3 residues: CASSPGYSTDTQYF. In DNA, the CDR3 is TGTGCCAGTAGTCCGGGGTATAGCACAGATACGCAGTATTTT. The rearrangement joins TRBV19 to TRBJ2-3, with D perhaps TRBD2 (5 bases). Trimming took off 5 bases at V and 0 bases at J, with 9 bases between the two ends. Germline CDR1 reads LNHDA; CDR2 reads SQIVND (reference sequence). The CDR3 contains 14 residues.

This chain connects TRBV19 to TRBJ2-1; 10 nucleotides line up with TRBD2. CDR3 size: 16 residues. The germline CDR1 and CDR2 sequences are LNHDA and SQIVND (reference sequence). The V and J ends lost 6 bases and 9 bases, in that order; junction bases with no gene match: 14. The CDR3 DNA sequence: TGTGCCAGTAGATGGGGTAGCGGGGGGCCCCTAGGTGAGCAGTTCTTC. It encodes CASRWGSGGPLGEQFF.

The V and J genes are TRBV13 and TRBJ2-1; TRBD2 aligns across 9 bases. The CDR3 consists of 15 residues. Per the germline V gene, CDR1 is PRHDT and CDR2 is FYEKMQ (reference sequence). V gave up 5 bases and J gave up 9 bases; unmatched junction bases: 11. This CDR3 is CASSPAGGRTGEQFF. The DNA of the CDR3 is TGTGCCAGCAGCCCCGCGGGAGGGCGGACCGGTGAGCAGTTCTTC.

DNA of the CDR3: TGTGCCAGCAGCTTAGGCCCTACAGGGAACACTGAAGCTTTCTTT. Its protein product is CASSLGPTGNTEAFF. This sequence joins TRBV7-2 and TRBJ1-1; perhaps TRBD1 as D (5 bases). The ends were cut back, 1 base at V and 1 base at J, with 10 bases in the middle. The CDR3 extends over 15 amino acids. The germline V gene has CDR1 SGHTA and CDR2 FQGNSA.

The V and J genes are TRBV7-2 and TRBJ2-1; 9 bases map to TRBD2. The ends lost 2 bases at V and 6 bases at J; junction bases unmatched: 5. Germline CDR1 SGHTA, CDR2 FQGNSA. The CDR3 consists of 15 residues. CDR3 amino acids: CASSLSGRSGNEQFF. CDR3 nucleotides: TGTGCCAGCAGCTTAAGCGGGAGGTCTGGCAATGAGCAGTTCTTC.

This CDR3 is CASSLGTSLLAKNIQYF. CDR3 sequence (DNA): TGCGCCAGCAGCTTAGGGACTAGCCTTTTAGCCAAAAACATTCAGTACTTC. This chain links TRBV5-1 with TRBJ2-4; TRBD2 matches 9 bases. CDR3 size: 17 residues. Germline assignment: CDR1 SGHRS and CDR2 YFSETQ. V gave up 2 bases and J gave up 0 bases; unmatched junction bases: 6.